This passage covers 6 T cell receptor beta chains from one sample sequenced in a study of regulatory T cells in long-lasting Graves disease. Specified time point: persistent/refractory GD, antithyroid drugs over 5 years with positive TRAb. There was RNA extracted from PBMCs, and the TCR library was made from it. Both iRepertoire HTBI primers and Arm-PCR of CDR3 regions were used to build the TCR beta libraries. From the multiplex PCR reads, TCRdb called clonotypes with MiXCR, one entry per CDR3 protein. Among around 400,000 distinct CDR3 sequences listed, roughly a quarter were seen once. Sequenced material: peripheral blood mononuclear cells (PBMCs), taken when the disease was refractory, from a patient treated with antithyroid drugs. These receptors were obtained from a female donor with Graves disease.

The rearrangement uses TRBV29-1 and TRBJ2-7, with 10 bases identical to TRBD2. V shed 4 bases and J 7 bases; nucleotides not matched to a gene: 7. The CDR3 has 13 residues. Germline V lookup: CDR1 SQVTM, CDR2 ANQGSEA. The CDR3 reads CSVAASGSREQYF. The CDR3, as DNA: TGCAGCGTTGCGGCTAGCGGGAGTCGAGAGCAGTACTTC.

As regards this clonotype: This could be a read error, since a much larger clone is one nucleotide away. The chain combines TRBV28 with TRBJ2-6; D may match TRBD1 or TRBD2 (6 bases each). The germline CDR1 and CDR2 sequences are MDHEN and SYDVKM. The CDR3 sequence is 16 residues long. CDR3 DNA: TGTGCCAGCAGCTTAACCTCAGTCTCGGGGGCCGACGTCCTGACTTTC. It is translated as CASSLTSVSGADVLTF.

The chain employs TRBV9 and TRBJ2-5; D is uncertain. Germline V gene sequence: CDR1 SGDLS, CDR2 YYNGEE. Trimming shortened V by 1 base and J by 2 bases, and 9 bases separated the two germline ends. The length of the CDR3 is 14 residues. The CDR3 nucleotides read TGTGCCAGCAGCGTAACCGTGAATCAAGAGACCCAGTACTTC. Amino acids: CASSVTVNQETQYF.

The sample holds a few counts of this clonotype. The rearrangement joins TRBV3-1 to TRBJ2-7; D remains unclear. The CDR3 spans 14 residues. V was pared by 4 bases and J by 2 bases, with 12 bases between. Germline assignment: CDR1 LGHDT and CDR2 YNNKEL (reference sequence). The CDR3 nucleotides read TGTGCCAGCAGCCGAAGTAGACTGACCTACGAGCAGTACTTC. Protein product: CASSRSRLTYEQYF.

This clonotype was recorded a few times. This chain connects TRBV3-1 to TRBJ2-2; the D gene is possibly TRBD2 (6 bases). V was trimmed by 4 bases and J by 4 bases, leaving 16 bases between them. There are 16 residues in the CDR3. The germline V gene has CDR1 LGHDT and CDR2 YNNKEL (reference sequence). CDR3 nucleotide sequence: TGTGCCAGCAGCCCCTCCGGGGCCGGGGGCACCGGGGAGCTGTTTTTT. It is translated as CASSPSGAGGTGELFF.

The chain combines TRBV6-2 or TRBV6-3 with TRBJ2-1; 7 bases are a match to TRBD2. The CDR3 sequence is 18 residues long. Trimming removed 2 bases from V and 0 bases from J; junction bases left unmatched: 10. The germline V gene encodes CDR1 MNHEY and CDR2 SVGEGT. The CDR3: CASSYDHQAGSSYNEQFF. As DNA, the CDR3 is TGTGCCAGCAGTTACGATCACCAAGCGGGGAGCTCCTACAATGAGCAGTTCTTC.